This TCR beta chain was sequenced for a study of blood T cell repertoires in COVID-19. About the research overall: Material from acute and convalescent COVID-19 was sourced from the United States, Italy and Spain. Sources were T cells, B-cell-depleted T cells, or PBMCs; the material itself was cDNA or gDNA.

As handled by the study authors: Researchers report that nucleated cell counts were estimated from reference gene primer amplification. Clones were sequenced by immunoSEQ multiplex PCR, and TCRdb holds only the in-frame ones, with some missing. The V and J calls and clone size are taken from that table; D and trimming were inferred from the DNA. Here the sample spans roughly 87,000 clones, around three quarters being singletons. CDR1 is SQVTM and CDR2 is ANQGSEA in the germline V gene. V shed 4 bases and J shed 4 bases, with 4 bases lying between them. The CDR3 is 11 residues long. The TCR sequence derives from a woman aged 50 to 65 with acute or convalescent COVID-19. The source material was peripheral blood. The rearrangement uses TRBV29-1 and TRBJ1-4; D uncertain. The CDR3 protein is CSVVHNEKLFF. The CDR3 bases are TGCAGCGTTGTCCATAATGAAAAACTGTTTTTT.